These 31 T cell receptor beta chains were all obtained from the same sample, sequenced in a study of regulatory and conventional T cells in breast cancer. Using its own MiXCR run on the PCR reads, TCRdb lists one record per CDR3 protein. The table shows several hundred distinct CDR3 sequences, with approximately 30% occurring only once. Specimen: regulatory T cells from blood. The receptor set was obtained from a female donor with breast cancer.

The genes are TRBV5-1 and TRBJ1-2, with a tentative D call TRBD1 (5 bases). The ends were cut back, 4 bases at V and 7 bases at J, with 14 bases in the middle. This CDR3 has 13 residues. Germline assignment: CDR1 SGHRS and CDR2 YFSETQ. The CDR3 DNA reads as TGCGCCAGCAGCGCCAGGGCCTCTCGTGGCTACACCTTC. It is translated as CASSARASRGYTF. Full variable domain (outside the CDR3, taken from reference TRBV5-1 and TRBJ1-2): KAGVTQTPRYLIKTRGQQVTLSCSPISGHRSVSWYQQTPGQGLQFLFEYFSETQRNKGNFPGRFSGRQFSNSRSEMNVSTLELGDSALYLCASSARASRGYTFGSGTRLTVV.

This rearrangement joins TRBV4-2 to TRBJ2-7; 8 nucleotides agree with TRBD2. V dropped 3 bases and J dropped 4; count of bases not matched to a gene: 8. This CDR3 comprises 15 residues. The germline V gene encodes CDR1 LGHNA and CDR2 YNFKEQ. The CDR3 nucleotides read TGTGCCAGCAGCCAGGCCCTAGCGGGTGTGTACGAGCAGTACTTC. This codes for CASSQALAGVYEQYF.

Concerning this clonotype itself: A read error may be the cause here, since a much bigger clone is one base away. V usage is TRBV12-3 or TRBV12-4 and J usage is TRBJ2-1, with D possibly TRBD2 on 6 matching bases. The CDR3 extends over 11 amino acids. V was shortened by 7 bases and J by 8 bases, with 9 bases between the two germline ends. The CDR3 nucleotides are TGTGCCAGCACCGCGGGGCATGAGCAGTTCTTC. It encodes CASTAGHEQFF.

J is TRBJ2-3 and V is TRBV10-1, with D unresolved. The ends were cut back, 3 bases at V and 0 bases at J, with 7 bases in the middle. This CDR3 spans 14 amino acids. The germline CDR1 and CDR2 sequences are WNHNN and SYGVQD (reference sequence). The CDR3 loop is CASSEGLSTDTQYF. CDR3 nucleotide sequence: TGCGCCAGCAGTGAAGGGCTGAGCACAGATACGCAGTATTTT.

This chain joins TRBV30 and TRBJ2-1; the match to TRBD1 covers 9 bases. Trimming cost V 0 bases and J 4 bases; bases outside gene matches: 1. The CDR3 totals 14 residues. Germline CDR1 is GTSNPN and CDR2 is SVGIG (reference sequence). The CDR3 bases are TGTGCCTGGAGTGTCGGGACAGGGTACAATGAGCAGTTCTTC. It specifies CAWSVGTGYNEQFF. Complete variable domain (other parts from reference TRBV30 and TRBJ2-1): SQTIHQWPATLVQPVGSPLSLECTVEGTSNPNLYWYRQAAGRGLQLLFYSVGIGQISSEVPQNLSASRPQDRQFILSSKKLLLSDSGFYLCAWSVGTGYNEQFFGPGTRLTVL.

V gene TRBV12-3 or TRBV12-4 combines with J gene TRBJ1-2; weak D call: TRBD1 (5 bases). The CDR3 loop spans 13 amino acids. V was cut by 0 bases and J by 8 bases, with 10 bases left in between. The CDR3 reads CASSLADNRGYTF. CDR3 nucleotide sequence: TGTGCCAGCAGTTTAGCGGACAATAGGGGCTACACCTTC.

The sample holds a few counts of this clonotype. The CDR3 reads CASSDSSRSTDTQYF. In DNA form, the CDR3 reads TGTGCCAGCAGTGATTCCTCGCGGAGCACAGATACGCAGTATTTT. The genes are TRBV6-1 and TRBJ2-3; no firm D call. V lost 3 bases, J lost 0 bases, and 10 bases lay in between. The germline CDR1 and CDR2 sequences are MNHNS and SASEGT. This CDR3 region has 15 residues.

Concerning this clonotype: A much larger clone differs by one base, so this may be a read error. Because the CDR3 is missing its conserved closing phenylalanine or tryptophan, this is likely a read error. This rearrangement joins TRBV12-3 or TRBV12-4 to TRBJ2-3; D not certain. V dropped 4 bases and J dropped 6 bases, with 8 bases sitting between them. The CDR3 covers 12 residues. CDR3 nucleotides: TGTGCCAGCAGTTCTAGTGCCGATACGCAGTATTGT. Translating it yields CASSSSADTQYC.

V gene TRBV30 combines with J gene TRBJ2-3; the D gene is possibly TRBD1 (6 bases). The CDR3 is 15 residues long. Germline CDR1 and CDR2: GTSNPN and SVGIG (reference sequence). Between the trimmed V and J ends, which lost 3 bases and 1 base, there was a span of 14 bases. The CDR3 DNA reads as TGTGCCTGGAGCCCACAGGGTTGGGGCACAGATACGCAGTATTTT. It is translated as CAWSPQGWGTDTQYF. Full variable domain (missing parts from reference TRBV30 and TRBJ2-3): SQTIHQWPATLVQPVGSPLSLECTVEGTSNPNLYWYRQAAGRGLQLLFYSVGIGQISSEVPQNLSASRPQDRQFILSSKKLLLSDSGFYLCAWSPQGWGTDTQYFGPGTRLTVL.

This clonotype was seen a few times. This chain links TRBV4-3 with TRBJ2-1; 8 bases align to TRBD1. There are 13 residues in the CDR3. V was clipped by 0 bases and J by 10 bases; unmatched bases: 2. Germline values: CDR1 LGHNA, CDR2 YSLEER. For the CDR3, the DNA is TGCGCCAGCAGCCAAGATCGGGACAGGGAGCAGTTCTTC. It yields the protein CASSQDRDREQFF.

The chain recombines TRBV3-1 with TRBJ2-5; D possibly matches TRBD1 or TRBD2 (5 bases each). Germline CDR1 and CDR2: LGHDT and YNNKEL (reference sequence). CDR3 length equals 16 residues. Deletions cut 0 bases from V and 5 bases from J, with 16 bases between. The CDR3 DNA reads TGTGCCAGCAGCCAAGACCCCGGGACCTCGGGGGAGACCCAGTACTTC. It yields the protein CASSQDPGTSGETQYF.

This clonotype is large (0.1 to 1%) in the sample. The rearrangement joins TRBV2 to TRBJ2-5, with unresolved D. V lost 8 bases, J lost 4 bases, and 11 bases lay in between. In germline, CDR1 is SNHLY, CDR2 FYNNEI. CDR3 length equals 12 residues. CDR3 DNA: TGTGCCAGCGTTTGGGGTCGAGAGACCCAGTACTTC. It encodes CASVWGRETQYF. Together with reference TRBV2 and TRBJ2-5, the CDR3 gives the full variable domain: EPEVTQTPSHQVTQMGQEVILRCVPISNHLYFYWYRQILGQKVEFLVSFYNNEISEKSEIFDDQFSVERPDGSNFTLKIRSTKLEDSAMYFCASVWGRETQYFGPGTRLLVL.

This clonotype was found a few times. CDR3 amino acids: CASSQDRLAGISGYKQYF. As DNA, the CDR3 is TGTGCCAGCAGCCAAGATCGGCTAGCGGGAATATCCGGTTACAAGCAGTACTTC. The chain uses TRBV4-2 and TRBJ2-7; TRBD2 agrees at 9 bases. CDR1 is LGHNA and CDR2 is YNFKEQ in the germline V gene. J lost 8 bases, V lost 0 bases, and 17 bases had no gene match. The CDR3 runs 18 residues.

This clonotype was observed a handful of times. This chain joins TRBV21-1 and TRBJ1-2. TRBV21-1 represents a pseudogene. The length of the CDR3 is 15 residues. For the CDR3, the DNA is TGTGCCAGCAGCAAAGGGGAACCGGTGGGTCAAGGCTACACCTTC. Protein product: CASSKGEPVGQGYTF.

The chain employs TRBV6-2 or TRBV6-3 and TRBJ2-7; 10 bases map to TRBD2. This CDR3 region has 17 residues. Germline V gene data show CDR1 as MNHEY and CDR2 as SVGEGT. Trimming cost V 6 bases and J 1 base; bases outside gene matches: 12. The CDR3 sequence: CASSPGRIAGGSYEQYF. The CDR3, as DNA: TGTGCCAGCAGCCCTGGACGAATAGCGGGAGGTTCCTACGAGCAGTACTTC.

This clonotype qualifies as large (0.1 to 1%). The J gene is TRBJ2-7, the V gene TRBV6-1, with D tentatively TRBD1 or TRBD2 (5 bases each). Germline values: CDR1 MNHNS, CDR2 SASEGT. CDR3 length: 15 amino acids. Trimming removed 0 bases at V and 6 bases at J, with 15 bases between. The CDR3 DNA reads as TGTGCCAGCAGTGAAGCCGGGGCCGGGCTCGGCGAGCAGTACTTC. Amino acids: CASSEAGAGLGEQYF.

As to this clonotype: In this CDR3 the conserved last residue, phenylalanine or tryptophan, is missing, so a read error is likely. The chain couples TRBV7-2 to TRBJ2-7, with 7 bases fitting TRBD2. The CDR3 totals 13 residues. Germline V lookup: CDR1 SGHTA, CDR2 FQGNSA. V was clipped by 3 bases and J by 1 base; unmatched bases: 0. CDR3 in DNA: TGTGCCAGCAGCTTCGGGAGGTCCTACGAGCAGTACTTA. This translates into CASSFGRSYEQYL.

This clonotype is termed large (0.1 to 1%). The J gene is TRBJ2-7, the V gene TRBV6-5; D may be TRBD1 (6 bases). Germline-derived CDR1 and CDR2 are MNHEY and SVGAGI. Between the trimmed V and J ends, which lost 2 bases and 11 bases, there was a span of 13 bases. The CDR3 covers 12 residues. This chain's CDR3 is CASSYRQGTEYF. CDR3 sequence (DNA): TGTGCCAGCAGTTACAGGCAGGGGACGGAGTACTTC.

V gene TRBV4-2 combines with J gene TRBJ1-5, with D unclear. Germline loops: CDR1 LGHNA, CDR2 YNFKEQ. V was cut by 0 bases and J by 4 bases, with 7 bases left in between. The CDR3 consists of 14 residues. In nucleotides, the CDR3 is TGTGCCAGCAGCCAAGATCCGGGGAATCAGCCCCAGCATTTT. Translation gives CASSQDPGNQPQHF.

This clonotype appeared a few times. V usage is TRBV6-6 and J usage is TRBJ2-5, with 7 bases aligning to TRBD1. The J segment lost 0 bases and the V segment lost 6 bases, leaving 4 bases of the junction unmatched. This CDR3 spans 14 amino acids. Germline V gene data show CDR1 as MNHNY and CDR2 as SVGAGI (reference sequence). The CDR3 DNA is TGTGCCAGCAGGCTACAGGGGTACCAAGAGACCCAGTACTTC. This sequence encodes CASRLQGYQETQYF.

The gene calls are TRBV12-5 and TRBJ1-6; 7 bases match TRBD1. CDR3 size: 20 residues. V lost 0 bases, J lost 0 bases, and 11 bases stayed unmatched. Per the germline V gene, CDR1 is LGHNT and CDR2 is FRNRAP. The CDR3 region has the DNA TGTGCTAGTGGTTTGGTACGCCTGAAGGGGGACAGCTCCTATAATTCACCCCTCCACTTT. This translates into CASGLVRLKGDSSYNSPLHF.

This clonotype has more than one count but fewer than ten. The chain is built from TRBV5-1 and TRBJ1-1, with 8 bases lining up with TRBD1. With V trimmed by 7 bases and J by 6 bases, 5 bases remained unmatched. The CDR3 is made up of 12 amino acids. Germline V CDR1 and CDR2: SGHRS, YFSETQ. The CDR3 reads CASQQGVPEAFF. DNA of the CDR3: TGCGCCAGCCAACAGGGGGTCCCTGAAGCTTTCTTT.

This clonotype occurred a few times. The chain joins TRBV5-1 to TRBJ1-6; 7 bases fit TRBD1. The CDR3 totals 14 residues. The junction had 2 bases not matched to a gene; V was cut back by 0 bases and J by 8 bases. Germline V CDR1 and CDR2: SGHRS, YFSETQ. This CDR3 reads CASSLGDRYSPLHF. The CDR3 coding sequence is TGCGCCAGCAGCTTGGGGGACAGATATTCACCCCTCCACTTT.

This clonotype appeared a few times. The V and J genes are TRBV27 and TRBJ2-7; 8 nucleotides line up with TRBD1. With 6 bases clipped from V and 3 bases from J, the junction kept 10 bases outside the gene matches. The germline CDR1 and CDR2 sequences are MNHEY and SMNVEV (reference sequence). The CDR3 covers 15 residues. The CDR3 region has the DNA TGTGCCAGCAGACGGACAGGGAATCTAGACTACGAGCAGTACTTC. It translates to CASRRTGNLDYEQYF.

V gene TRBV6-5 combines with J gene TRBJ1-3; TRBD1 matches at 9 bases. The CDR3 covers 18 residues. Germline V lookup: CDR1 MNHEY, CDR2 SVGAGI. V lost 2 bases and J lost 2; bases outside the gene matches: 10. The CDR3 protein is CASSYGTGFSRAGNTIYF. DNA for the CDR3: TGTGCCAGCAGTTACGGGACAGGGTTTTCGAGGGCTGGAAACACCATATATTTT.

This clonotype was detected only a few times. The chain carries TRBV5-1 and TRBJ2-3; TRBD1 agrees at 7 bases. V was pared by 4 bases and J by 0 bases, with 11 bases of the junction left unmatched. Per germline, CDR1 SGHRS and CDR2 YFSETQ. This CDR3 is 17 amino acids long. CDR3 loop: CASSGTDLWTSTDTQYF. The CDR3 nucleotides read TGCGCCAGCAGCGGGACAGATCTCTGGACTAGCACAGATACGCAGTATTTT. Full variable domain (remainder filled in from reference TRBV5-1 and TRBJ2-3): KAGVTQTPRYLIKTRGQQVTLSCSPISGHRSVSWYQQTPGQGLQFLFEYFSETQRNKGNFPGRFSGRQFSNSRSEMNVSTLELGDSALYLCASSGTDLWTSTDTQYFGPGTRLTVL.

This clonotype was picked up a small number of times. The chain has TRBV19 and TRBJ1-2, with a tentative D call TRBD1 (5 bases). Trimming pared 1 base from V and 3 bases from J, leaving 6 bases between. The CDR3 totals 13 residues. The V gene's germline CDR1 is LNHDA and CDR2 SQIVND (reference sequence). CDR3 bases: TGTGCCAGTAGTATAGCCAGGGACTATGGCTACACCTTC. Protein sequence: CASSIARDYGYTF.

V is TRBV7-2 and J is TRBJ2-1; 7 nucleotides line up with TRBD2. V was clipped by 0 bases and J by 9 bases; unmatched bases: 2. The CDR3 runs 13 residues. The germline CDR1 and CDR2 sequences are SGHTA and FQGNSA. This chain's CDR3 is CASSLAAGIEQFF. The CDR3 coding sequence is TGTGCCAGCAGCTTAGCAGCGGGGATTGAGCAGTTCTTC.

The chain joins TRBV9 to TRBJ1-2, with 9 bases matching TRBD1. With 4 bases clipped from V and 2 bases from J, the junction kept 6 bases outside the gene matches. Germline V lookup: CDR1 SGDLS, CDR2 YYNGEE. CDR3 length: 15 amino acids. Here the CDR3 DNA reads TGTGCCAGCAGCCATAAACAGGGGGCGAACTATGGCTACACCTTC. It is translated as CASSHKQGANYGYTF.

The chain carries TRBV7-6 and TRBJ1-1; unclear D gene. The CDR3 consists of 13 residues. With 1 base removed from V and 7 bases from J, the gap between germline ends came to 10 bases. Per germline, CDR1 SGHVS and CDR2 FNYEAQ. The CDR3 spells CASSLGQASEAFF. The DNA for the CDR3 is TGTGCCAGCAGCTTAGGTCAGGCAAGTGAAGCTTTCTTT.

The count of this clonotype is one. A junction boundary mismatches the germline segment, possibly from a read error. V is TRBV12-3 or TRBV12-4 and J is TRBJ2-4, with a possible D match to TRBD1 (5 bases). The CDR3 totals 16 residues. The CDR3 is CASSFGQPLAKNIQYF. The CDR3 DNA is TGTGCCAGCAGTTTTGGACAACCTTTAGCCAAAAATATTCAGTACTTC.